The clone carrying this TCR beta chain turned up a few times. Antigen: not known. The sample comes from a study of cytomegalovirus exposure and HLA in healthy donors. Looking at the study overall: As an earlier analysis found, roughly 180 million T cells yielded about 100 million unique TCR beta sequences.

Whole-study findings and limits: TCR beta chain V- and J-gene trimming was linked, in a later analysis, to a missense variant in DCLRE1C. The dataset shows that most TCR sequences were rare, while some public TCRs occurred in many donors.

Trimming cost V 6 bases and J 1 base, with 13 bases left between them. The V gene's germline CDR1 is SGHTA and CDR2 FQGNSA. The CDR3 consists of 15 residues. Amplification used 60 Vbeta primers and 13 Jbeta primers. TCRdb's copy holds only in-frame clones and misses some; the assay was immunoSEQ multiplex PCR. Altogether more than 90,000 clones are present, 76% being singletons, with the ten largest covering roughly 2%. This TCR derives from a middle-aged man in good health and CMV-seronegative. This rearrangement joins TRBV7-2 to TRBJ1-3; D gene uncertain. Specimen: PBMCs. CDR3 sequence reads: CASRPDSVSGNTIYF. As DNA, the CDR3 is TGTGCCAGCAGACCCGACTCAGTATCTGGAAACACCATATATTTT.